The entry below describes one TCR beta chain. Assay used: immunoSEQ multiplex PCR; TCRdb lists only in-frame clones, some missing. The table has some 260,000 clones, 75% to 95% seen once. CDR3 length: 17 amino acids. Germline CDR1 reads KGHDR; CDR2 reads SFDVKD. J lost 0 bases, V lost 0 bases, and 3 bases had no gene match. This entry comes from a study of blood T cell repertoires in COVID-19. V and J are TRBV24-1 and TRBJ2-2, with 7 bases matching TRBD1. The sequenced sample consisted of PBMCs or T cells enriched from blood (not recorded which). The receptor was derived from a young woman who had recovered from COVID-19. CDR3 coding DNA: TGTGCCACCAGTGATTTGGTGACAGGGACGAACACCGGGGAGCTGTTTTTT. Translating gives CATSDLVTGTNTGELFF.